This TCR beta chain was obtained from a study of T cell responses to AZD1222 COVID-19 vaccine (dated by TCRdb to about 2021). As for the study more broadly: Because spike-specific TCR depth and breadth did not differ between the two schedules, AZD1222 recipients who got a second dose at roughly 4 weeks were pooled with those who got a second dose at roughly 12 weeks. TCR sequencing was performed for fewer than 250 trial participants, of whom roughly 200 were given two doses of AZD1222 and about 25 were given two doses of MenACWY control vaccine. Enrollment into the trials was organized by age into subgroups of 18-55, 56-69 and 70-plus years, and those subgroups contained approximately 150, 30 and 60 TCR-sequenced participants, respectively. Overall results and qualifications from the work: Participants were mostly white British and included more females than males, and it was suggested by the authors that clonal diversity may have been underestimated. Because no day 14 peak-response samples were available, repertoires were characterized only after the peak T cell response. Spike-specific TCR breadth and depth rose significantly after two AZD1222 doses compared with day 0 and with MenACWY recipients. Nearly half of unique spike-specific TCRs reportedly recognized epitopes outside regions mutated in the B.1.351 and B.1.1.7 variants. The vaccine-associated CD4 TCRs covered the entire spike protein, and the dominant responses fell in regions 160-218 and 743-854. Conclusions about previously exposed vaccinees were limited because only six or seven AZD1222 recipients were SARS-CoV-2 seropositive at baseline. In the small 56-69-year group, the increase in depth fell short of significance, most likely because of low power.

V is pruned by 4 bases and J by 1 base, leaving 8 bases of the junction without a gene match. CDR1 and CDR2 were assigned from the germline V gene as SGDLS and YYNGEE. Inclusive of the bounding cysteine and phenylalanine, the CDR3 is 17 residues long. The sequence is cut down to CDR3 DNA, 51 bases in frame from base 1. In regard to this clone: It lacks a known antigen. No much larger clone exists at a distance of one base, and base qualities are not known.

The time point label here, explained by the study, means: baseline before first vaccination. Vaccinee samples came from UK trials COV001 and COV002, including a single-blind randomized controlled phase 2/3 trial of AZD1222 (ChAdOx1 nCoV-19) in healthy adults. Trial participant PBMC samples were collected at day 0 and day 28 after the second dose for TCRbeta chain sequencing. The CDR3 regions of human TCRbeta chains were analyzed by immunosequencing. The study's own analysis went as follows. Repertoire TCRs were checked for matches against a reference library of SARS-CoV-2-specific TCRs that had been generated using the MIRA antigen-specificity platform. Breadth was defined as the fraction of unique TCRs that were SARS-CoV-2-associated. Depth was defined as the fraction of total T cells that were SARS-CoV-2-associated. Using the MIRA data, every spike-specific TCR was mapped to the spike region that the TCR reacted to and assigned to either a CD4 or a CD8 class. Log10-transformed breadth and depth values were compared by one-way ANOVA with Sidak's multiple comparisons tests. This immuneACCESS table, as held by TCRdb, lists in-frame sequences with V and J called but not all clones. Of the missing ones, under half trace to an unresolved V gene in checked studies; the others have no known cause. Clone size and the V and J calls come from that table; the DNA yielded D and trimming. The sample table shows some 160,000 clones, and roughly 93% are seen once. The top ten clonotypes cover roughly 1% of the sample.

The TCR was taken from an adult in good health. The specimen was peripheral blood, collected on day 0 of AZD1222 vaccination. Rearrangement joined TRBV9 to TRBJ1-1, with 12 junctional bases fitting TRBD1. The DNA reads TGTGCCAGCAGCTCCACCGGGACAGGGGGCGAGAACACTGAAGCTTTCTTT. Its protein product is CASSSTGTGGENTEAFF.